This T cell receptor (beta chain) was observed in a study of radiotherapy plus CTLA-4 blockade in lung cancer (dated by TCRdb to the late 2010s). Turning to the overall study: Objective responses were observed in 15% to 20% of enrolled patients, and disease control was achieved in 31%.

The study evaluated CTLA-4 blockade (ipilimumab) given together with focal radiation therapy in patients who had chemo-refractory metastatic non-small-cell lung cancer. Library preparation was by the immunoSEQ multiplex PCR assay. TCRdb obtained this table from immuneACCESS and retained in-frame rearrangements with V and J assigned. These tables miss some clones; where compared with another copy, unresolved V genes account for less than half of the shortfall, and the remainder is unexplained. The sample has more than 75,000 clones on record, about 70% of them singletons. The ten largest clones add up to 2.5% to 3.5% of the sample. For this clone: This clone's antigen is unknown. Within one base of it there is no much larger clone, and no base qualities were kept.

Including the terminal cysteine and phenylalanine, the CDR3 comprises 14 residues. CDR3 DNA only is kept here, 42 bases in frame from base 1. Trimming takes 4 bases from V and 4 bases from J, and the germline ends sit 12 bases apart. CDR1 and CDR2 are read off the germline V gene as SGHTA and FQGTGA. General conclusions and limits of the study: Early dynamic changes in blood T cell clones, together with increased serum interferon-beta after radiation, were reported as the strongest predictors of response. TCR clones derived from tumors expanded in peripheral blood after treatment with radiotherapy and ipilimumab.

This TCR came from a human donor with non-small cell lung cancer who had a partial response to radiotherapy plus ipilimumab. Some clones in this sample may be carry-over from other donors' samples. Sequencing was performed on peripheral blood, taken from a patient treated with radiotherapy plus ipilimumab. The rearranged chain carries TRBV7-3 and TRBJ2-3; perhaps TRBD2 is the D gene, with 5 bases matching. The nucleotide sequence reads TGTGCCAGCAGCTCCGGGGAACTGTCAGATACGCAGTATTTT. Protein translation: CASSSGELSDTQYF.